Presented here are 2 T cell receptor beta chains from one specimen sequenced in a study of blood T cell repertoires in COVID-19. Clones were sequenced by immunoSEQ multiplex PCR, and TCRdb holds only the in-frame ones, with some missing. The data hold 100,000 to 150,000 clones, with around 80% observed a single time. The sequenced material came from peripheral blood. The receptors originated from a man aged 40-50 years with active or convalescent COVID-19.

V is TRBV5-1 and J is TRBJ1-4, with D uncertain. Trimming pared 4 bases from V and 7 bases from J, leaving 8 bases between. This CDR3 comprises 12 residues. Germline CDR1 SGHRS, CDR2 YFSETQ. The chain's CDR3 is CASSAEGEKLFF. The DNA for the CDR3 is TGCGCCAGCAGCGCGGAAGGTGAAAAACTGTTTTTT.

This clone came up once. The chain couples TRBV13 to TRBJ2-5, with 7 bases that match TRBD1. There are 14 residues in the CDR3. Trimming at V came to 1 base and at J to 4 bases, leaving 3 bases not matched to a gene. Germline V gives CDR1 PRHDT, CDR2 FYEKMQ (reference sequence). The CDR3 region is CASSLAPGGETQYF. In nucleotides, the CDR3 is TGTGCCAGCAGCTTAGCCCCAGGGGGAGAGACCCAGTACTTC. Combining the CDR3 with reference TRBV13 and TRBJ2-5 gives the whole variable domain AAGVIQSPRHLIKEKRETATLKCYPIPRHDTVYWYQQGPGQDPQFLISFYEKMQSDKGSIPDRFSAQQFSDYHSELNMSSLELGDSALYFCASSLAPGGETQYFGPGTRLLVL.